One sample yielded the 8 T cell receptor beta chains listed below, sequenced in a study of T cell changes during pregnancy in multiple sclerosis. The protocol was immunoSEQ multiplex PCR, while the TCRdb copy is restricted to in-frame clones and leaves out a portion. The sample holds some 70,000 clones, roughly 92% seen once. Here the sequenced sample was CD8+ T cells from peripheral blood mononuclear cells, taken in the third trimester of pregnancy. Source of these receptors: a female donor in good health, enrolled as a control in a pregnancy study.

The chain is built from TRBV10-3 and TRBJ1-1, with TRBD1 as a possible D gene (5 bases). The CDR3 contains 17 residues. CDR1 ENHRY and CDR2 SYGVKD come from the germline V gene. V lost 6 bases and J 0 bases, leaving 20 bases between the germline ends. As DNA, the CDR3 is TGTGCCATCAGGCCCAAGGGGCGTCTCTTCATGAACACTGAAGCTTTCTTT. This translates into CAIRPKGRLFMNTEAFF.

The rearrangement uses TRBV5-5 and TRBJ2-7, with D perhaps matching TRBD2 (6 bases). The CDR3 is 14 residues long. V was cut by 0 bases and J by 3 bases, with 10 bases left in between. In germline, CDR1 is SGHKS, CDR2 YYEKEE (reference sequence). CDR3 sequence reads: CASSLAGGIYEQYF. The CDR3 DNA is TGTGCCAGCAGCTTGGCCGGAGGGATCTACGAGCAGTACTTC.

The rearrangement joins TRBV27 to TRBJ2-1, with a tentative D call TRBD2 (7 bases). V was pared by 2 bases and J by 7 bases, with 15 bases between. Per the germline V gene, CDR1 is MNHEY and CDR2 is SMNVEV (reference sequence). CDR3 length: 15 amino acids. CDR3 in DNA: TGTGCCAGCAGTTTACCCAGGGGAGGGGGAAATGAGCAGTTCTTC. Translation gives CASSLPRGGGNEQFF.

This rearrangement joins TRBV27 to TRBJ2-3; 12 bases align to TRBD2. After removal of 9 bases from V and 4 bases from J, the junction contained 5 bases not matched to a gene. From germline, CDR1 is MNHEY and CDR2 SMNVEV (reference sequence). This CDR3 spans 14 amino acids. The CDR3 loop reads CASTSGGLADTQYF. CDR3 DNA sequence: TGTGCCAGTACTAGCGGGGGGCTCGCAGATACGCAGTATTTT.

The chain carries TRBV5-1 and TRBJ2-5; TRBD1 might be the D (6 bases). Trimming removed 0 bases from V and 0 bases from J, with 6 bases in between. Germline lookup yields CDR1 SGHRS and CDR2 YFSETQ. This CDR3 contains 14 residues. This CDR3 is CASSLDRDQETQYF. For the CDR3, the DNA is TGCGCCAGCAGCTTGGACAGGGACCAAGAGACCCAGTACTTC.

This chain connects TRBV4-2 to TRBJ1-2, with TRBD1 as a possible D gene (5 bases). Between the trimmed V and J ends, which lost 1 base and 5 bases, there was a span of 8 bases. Germline CDR1 is LGHNA and CDR2 is YNFKEQ. The CDR3 is 13 amino acids. The CDR3 is CASSQVGGYGYTF. For the CDR3, the DNA is TGTGCCAGCAGCCAAGTCGGGGGGTATGGCTACACCTTC.

This clone came up once. The DNA for the CDR3 is TGCGCCAGCAGCCAAGACCGCCAGGGGCATCCCTATGGCTACACCTTC. Translated, it gives CASSQDRQGHPYGYTF. J is TRBJ1-2 and V is TRBV4-3; tentatively, D is TRBD1 (6 bases). This CDR3 contains 16 residues. V dropped 0 bases and J dropped 4 bases, with 15 bases sitting between them. In germline, CDR1 is LGHNA, CDR2 YSLEER.

This chain joins TRBV18 and TRBJ2-4; unclear D gene. In germline, CDR1 is KGHSH, CDR2 LQKENI. The CDR3 sequence is 16 residues long. V lost 2 bases, J lost 0 bases, and 11 bases lay in between. The CDR3 is CASSPLFGLAKNIQYF. The CDR3 bases are TGTGCCAGCTCACCATTATTTGGGCTAGCCAAAAACATTCAGTACTTC. The complete variable domain, with remaining parts taken from reference TRBV18 and TRBJ2-4, reads NAGVMQNPRHLVRRRGQEARLRCSPMKGHSHVYWYRQLPEEGLKFMVYLQKENIIDESGMPKERFSAEFPKEGPSILRIQQVVRGDSAAYFCASSPLFGLAKNIQYFGAGTRLSVL.